This paragraph reports one T cell receptor (beta chain). These data originate in a study of healthy donors' naive CD4 and CD8 T cells. Trimming stripped 4 bases from V and 3 bases from J, with 7 bases between. This CDR3 has 12 amino acids. Looked up from germline, CDR1 is SNHLY and CDR2 is FYNNEI. Starting from about 470 ng of total RNA, TCR libraries were made with linear amplification. TCRdb called the reads again in MiXCR, with one record for every CDR3 protein. The sample has about 180,000 distinct CDR3 sequences; about four fifths are singletons. The sequencing input was naive CD4+ and CD8+ T cells sorted from blood, pooled from several donors. The sequence came from a pool of human donors in good health; the sample pools cells from several healthy donors. This chain uses TRBV2 with TRBJ2-7; D uncertain. CDR3 in amino acids: CASSAIDYEQYF. CDR3 in DNA: TGTGCCAGCAGTGCTATCGACTACGAGCAGTACTTC.